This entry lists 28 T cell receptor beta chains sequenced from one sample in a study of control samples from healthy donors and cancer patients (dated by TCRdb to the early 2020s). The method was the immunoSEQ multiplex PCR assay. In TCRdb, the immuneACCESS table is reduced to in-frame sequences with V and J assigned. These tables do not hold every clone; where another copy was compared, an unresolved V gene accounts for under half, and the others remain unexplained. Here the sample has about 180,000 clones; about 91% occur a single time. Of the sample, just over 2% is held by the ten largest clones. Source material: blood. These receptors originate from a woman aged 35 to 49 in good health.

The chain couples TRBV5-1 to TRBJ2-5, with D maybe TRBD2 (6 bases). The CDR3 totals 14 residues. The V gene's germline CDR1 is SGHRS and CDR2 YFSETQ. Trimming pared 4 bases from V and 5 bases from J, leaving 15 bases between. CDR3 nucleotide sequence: TGCGCCAGCAGCCGCGGGGAGCCAAGGGAGACCCAGTACTTC. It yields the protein CASSRGEPRETQYF.

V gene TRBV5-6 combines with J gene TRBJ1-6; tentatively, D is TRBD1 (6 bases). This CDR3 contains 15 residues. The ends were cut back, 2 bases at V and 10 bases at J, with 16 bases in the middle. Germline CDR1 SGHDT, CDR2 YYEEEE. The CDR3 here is CASSLGGGDESPLHF. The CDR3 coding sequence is TGTGCCAGCAGCTTAGGGGGGGGCGATGAGTCACCCCTCCACTTT.

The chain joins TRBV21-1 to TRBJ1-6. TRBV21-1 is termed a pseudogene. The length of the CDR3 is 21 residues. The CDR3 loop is CASTNDSDLGDHWPRHSPLHF. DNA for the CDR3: TGTGCCAGCACCAACGACTCCGATCTTGGTGACCATTGGCCTCGGCATTCACCCCTCCACTTT.

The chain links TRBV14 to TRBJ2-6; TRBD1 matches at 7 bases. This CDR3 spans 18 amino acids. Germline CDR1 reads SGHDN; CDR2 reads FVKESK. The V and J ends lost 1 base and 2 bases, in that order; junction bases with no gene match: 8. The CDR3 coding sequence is TGTGCCAGCAGCCAAGGCAGGGGGTCTGGCCCTGGGGCCAACGTCCTGACTTTC. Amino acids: CASSQGRGSGPGANVLTF.

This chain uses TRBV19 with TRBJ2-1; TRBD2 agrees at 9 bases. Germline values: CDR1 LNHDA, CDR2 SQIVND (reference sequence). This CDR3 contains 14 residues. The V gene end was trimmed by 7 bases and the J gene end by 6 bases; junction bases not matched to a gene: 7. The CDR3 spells CASTPSGVFNEQFF. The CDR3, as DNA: TGTGCCAGTACCCCTAGCGGGGTGTTCAATGAGCAGTTCTTC.

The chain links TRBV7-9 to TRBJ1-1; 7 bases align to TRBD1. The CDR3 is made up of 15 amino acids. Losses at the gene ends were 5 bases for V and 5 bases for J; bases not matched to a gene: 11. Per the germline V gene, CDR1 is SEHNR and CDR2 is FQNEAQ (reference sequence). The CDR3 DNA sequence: TGTGCCAGCAGCCCCAGGGCCCCAGGGGGTACTGAAGCTTTCTTT. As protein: CASSPRAPGGTEAFF.

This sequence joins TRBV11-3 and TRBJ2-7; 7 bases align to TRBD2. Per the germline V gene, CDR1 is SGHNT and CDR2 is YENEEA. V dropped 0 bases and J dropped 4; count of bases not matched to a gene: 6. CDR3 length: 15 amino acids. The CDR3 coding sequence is TGTGCCAGCAGCTTAGACTCGGCGGGGGATTACGAGCAGTACTTC. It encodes CASSLDSAGDYEQYF. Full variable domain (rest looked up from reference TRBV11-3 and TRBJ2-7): EAGVVQSPRYKIIEKKQPVAFWCNPISGHNTLYWYLQNLGQGPELLIRYENEEAVDDSQLPKDRFSAERLKGVDSTLKIQPAELGDSAVYLCASSLDSAGDYEQYFGPGTRLTVT.

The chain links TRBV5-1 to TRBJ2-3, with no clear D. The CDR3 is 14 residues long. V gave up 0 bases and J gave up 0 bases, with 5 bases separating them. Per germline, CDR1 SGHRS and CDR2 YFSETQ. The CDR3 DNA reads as TGCGCCAGCAGCTTGGAAAGCAGCACAGATACGCAGTATTTT. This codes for CASSLESSTDTQYF.

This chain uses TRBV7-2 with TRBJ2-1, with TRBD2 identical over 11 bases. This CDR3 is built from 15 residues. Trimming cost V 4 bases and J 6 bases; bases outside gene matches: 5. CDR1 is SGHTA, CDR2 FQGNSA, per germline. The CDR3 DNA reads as TGTGCCAGCAGCTACACTAGCGGGGGCTCCAATGAGCAGTTCTTC. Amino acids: CASSYTSGGSNEQFF.

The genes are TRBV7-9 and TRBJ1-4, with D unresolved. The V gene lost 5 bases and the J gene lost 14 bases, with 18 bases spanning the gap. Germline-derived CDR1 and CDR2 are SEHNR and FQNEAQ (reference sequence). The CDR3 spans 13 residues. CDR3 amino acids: CASSLATGSSLFF. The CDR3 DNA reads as TGTGCCAGCAGCCTCGCAACGGGCTCTTCGCTGTTTTTT.

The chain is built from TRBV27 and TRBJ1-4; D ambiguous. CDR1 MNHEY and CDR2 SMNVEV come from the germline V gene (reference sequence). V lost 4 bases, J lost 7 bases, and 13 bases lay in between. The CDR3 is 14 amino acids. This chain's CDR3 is CASSSGYNGEKLFF. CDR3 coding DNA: TGTGCCAGCAGTTCCGGCTACAACGGTGAAAAACTGTTTTTT.

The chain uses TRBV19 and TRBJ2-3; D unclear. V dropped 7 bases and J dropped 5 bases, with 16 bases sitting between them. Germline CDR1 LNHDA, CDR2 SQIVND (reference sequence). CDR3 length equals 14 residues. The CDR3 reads CASTSGRPVDTQYF. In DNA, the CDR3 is TGTGCCAGTACCTCTGGACGGCCGGTAGATACGCAGTATTTT.

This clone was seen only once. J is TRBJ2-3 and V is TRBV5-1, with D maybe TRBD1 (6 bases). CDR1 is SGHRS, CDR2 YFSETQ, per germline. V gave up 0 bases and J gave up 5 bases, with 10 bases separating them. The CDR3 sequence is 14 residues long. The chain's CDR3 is CASSLAGGIDTQYF. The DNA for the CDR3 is TGCGCCAGCAGCTTGGCTGGGGGCATAGATACGCAGTATTTT.

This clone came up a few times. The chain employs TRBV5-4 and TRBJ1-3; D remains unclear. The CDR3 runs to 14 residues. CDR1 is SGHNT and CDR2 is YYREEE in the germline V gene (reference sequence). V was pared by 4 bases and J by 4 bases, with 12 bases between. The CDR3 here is CASSPGFGGNTIYF. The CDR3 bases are TGTGCCAGCAGCCCCGGTTTTGGGGGAAACACCATATATTTT.

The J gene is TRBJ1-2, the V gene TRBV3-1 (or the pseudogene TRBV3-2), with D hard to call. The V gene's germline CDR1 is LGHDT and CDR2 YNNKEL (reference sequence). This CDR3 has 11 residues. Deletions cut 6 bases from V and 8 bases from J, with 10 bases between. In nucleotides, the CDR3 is TGTGCCAGCAGTCCCGGGAGGGGCTACACCTTC. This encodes CASSPGRGYTF.

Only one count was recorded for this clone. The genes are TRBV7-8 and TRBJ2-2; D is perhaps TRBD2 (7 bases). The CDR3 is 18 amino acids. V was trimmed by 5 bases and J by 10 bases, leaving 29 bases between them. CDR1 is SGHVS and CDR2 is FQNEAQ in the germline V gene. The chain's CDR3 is CASSPDYIGGPLPEELFF. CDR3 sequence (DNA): TGTGCCAGCAGCCCAGACTATATCGGGGGGCCCTTACCGGAGGAGCTGTTTTTT.

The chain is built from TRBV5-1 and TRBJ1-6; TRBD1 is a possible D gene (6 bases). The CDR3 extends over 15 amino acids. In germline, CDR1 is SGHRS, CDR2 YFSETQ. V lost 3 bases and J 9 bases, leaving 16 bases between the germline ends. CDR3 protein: CASSSAGGRGSPLHF. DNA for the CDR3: TGCGCCAGCAGCTCTGCGGGGGGCCGGGGTTCACCCCTCCACTTT.

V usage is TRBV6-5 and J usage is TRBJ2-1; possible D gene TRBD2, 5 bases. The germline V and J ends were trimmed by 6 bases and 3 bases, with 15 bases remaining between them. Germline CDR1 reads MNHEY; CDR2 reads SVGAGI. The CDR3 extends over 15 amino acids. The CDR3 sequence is CASSPRRGNYNEQFF. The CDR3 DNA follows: TGTGCCAGCAGCCCGCGGAGAGGGAACTACAATGAGCAGTTCTTC.

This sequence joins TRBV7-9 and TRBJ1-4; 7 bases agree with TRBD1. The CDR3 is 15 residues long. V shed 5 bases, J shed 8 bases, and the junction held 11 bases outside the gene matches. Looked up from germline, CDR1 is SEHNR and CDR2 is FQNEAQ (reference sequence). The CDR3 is CASSPGDRVGEKLFF. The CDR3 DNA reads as TGTGCCAGCAGCCCGGGTGACAGGGTCGGGGAAAAACTGTTTTTT.

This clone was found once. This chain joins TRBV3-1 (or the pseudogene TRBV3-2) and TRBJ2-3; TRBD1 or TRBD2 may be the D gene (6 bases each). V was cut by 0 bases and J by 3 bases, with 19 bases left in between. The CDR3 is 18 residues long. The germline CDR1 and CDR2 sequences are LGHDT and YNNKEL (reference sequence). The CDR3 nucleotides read TGTGCCAGCAGCCAAGACCCGGTGAGGGGGGAAAGTACAGATACGCAGTATTTT. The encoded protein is CASSQDPVRGESTDTQYF.

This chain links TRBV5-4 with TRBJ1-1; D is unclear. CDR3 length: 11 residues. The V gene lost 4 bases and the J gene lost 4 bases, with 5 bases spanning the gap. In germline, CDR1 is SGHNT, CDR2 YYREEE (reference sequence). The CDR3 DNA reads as TGTGCCAGCAGCCTGGGCACTGAAGCTTTCTTT. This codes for CASSLGTEAFF.

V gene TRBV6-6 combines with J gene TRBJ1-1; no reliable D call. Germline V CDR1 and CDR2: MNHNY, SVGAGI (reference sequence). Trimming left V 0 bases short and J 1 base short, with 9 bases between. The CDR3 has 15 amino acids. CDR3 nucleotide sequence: TGTGCCAGCAGTTACTCGGGGTTTGGGAACACTGAAGCTTTCTTT. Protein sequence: CASSYSGFGNTEAFF.

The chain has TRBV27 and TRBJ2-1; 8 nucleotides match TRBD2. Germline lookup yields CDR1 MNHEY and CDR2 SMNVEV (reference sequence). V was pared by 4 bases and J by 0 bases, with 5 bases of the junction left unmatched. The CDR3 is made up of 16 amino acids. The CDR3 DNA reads TGTGCCAGCAGTTCTTTCCGGGGGGGCTCCTACAATGAGCAGTTCTTC. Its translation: CASSSFRGGSYNEQFF.

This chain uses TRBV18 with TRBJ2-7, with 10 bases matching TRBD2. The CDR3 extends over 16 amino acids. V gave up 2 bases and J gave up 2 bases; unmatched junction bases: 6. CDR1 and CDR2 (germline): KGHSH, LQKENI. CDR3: CASSPVGAGGTYEQYF. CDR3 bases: TGTGCCAGCTCACCAGTCGGAGCGGGGGGGACCTACGAGCAGTACTTC.

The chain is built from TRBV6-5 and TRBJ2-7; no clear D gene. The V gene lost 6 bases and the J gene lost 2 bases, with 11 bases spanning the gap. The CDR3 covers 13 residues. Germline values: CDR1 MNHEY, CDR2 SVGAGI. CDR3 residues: CASSVERTYEQYF. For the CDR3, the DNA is TGTGCCAGCAGCGTGGAAAGGACCTACGAGCAGTACTTC.

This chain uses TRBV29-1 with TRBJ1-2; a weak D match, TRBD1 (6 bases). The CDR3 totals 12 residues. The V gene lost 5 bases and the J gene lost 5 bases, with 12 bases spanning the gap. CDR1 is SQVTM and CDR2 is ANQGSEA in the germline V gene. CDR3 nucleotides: TGCAGCGTTCCGGACAGAAAATATGGCTACACCTTC. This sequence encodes CSVPDRKYGYTF.

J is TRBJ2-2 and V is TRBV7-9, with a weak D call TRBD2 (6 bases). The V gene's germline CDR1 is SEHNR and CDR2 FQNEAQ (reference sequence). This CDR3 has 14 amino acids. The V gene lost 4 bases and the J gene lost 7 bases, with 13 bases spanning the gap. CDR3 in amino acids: CASSSAGSLGELFF. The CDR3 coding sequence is TGTGCCAGCAGCTCTGCGGGGAGTCTCGGGGAGCTGTTTTTT.

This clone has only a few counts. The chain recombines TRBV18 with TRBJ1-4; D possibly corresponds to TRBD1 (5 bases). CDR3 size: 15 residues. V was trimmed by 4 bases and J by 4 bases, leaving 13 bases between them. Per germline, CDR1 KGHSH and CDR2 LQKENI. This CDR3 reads CASSRDSFLNEKLFF. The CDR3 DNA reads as TGTGCCAGCTCACGCGACAGCTTTCTTAATGAAAAACTGTTTTTT. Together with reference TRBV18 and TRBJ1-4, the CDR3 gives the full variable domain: NAGVMQNPRHLVRRRGQEARLRCSPMKGHSHVYWYRQLPEEGLKFMVYLQKENIIDESGMPKERFSAEFPKEGPSILRIQQVVRGDSAAYFCASSRDSFLNEKLFFGSGTQLSVL.